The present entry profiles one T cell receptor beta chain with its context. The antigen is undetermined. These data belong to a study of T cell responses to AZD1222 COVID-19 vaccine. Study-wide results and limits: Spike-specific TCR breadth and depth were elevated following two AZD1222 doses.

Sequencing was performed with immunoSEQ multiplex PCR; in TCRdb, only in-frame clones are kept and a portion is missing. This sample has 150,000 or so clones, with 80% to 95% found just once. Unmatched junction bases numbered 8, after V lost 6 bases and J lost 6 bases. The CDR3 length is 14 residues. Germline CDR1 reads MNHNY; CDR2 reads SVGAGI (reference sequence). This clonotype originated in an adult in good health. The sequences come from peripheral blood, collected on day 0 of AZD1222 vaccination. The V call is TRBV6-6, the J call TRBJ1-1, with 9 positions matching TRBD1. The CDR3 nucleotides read TGTGCCAGCAGCCAAATACAGGGGGCCCCTGAAGCTTTCTTT. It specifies CASSQIQGAPEAFF.